This T cell receptor (beta chain) was recovered during a study of blood T cell repertoires in COVID-19. Background on the study: PBMCs, B-cell-depleted T cells, or T cells were the source of the cDNA or gDNA that made up the material.

This clone was recorded a few times. The repertoire was sequenced with immunoSEQ multiplex PCR; TCRdb's copy has only in-frame clones and lacks some. The sample includes 300,000 or so clones, 90% of them seen just once. The ends were cut back, 4 bases at V and 1 base at J, with 22 bases in the middle. This CDR3 spans 18 amino acids. Germline V lookup: CDR1 SGHRS, CDR2 YFSETQ. This receptor was identified in a middle-aged woman with acute or convalescent COVID-19. Specimen: peripheral blood. The rearrangement uses TRBV5-1 and TRBJ2-3; D is perhaps TRBD2 (6 bases). The DNA for the CDR3 is TGCGCCAGCAGCCTCCCATCAAACTCCGGGACTCGCACAGATACGCAGTATTTT. It yields the protein CASSLPSNSGTRTDTQYF.